This T cell receptor beta chain appears in the sequencing data of a study of regulatory T cells in long-lasting Graves disease. The sample's time point: newly diagnosed GD, antithyroid drugs for less than 3 months. Following extraction of RNA from PBMCs, that RNA was used to make the TCR library. The source of the patients was an endocrinology department in Xi'an, China. Both iRepertoire HTBI primers and Arm-PCR of CDR3 regions were used to build the TCR beta libraries. TCRdb re-analysed the multiplex PCR reads in MiXCR, keeping a single row per CDR3 protein. Here the sample spans 620,000 or so distinct CDR3 sequences, about 15% being singletons. Many counts were recorded for this clonotype. These same data were also listed under a study on T cells in Graves' hyperthyroidism and ophthalmopathy.

The TCR was taken from a woman aged 25 to 39 with Graves disease. The sequencing used peripheral blood mononuclear cells (PBMCs), collected at new diagnosis, from a patient treated with antithyroid drugs.

The CDR3 coding sequence is TGTGCCAGCAGCTTGAACGGCGATCTGGGGGGAGCTTTCTTT. Protein sequence: CASSLNGDLGGAFF. The chain couples TRBV11-2 to TRBJ1-1, with D perhaps matching TRBD1 (5 bases). V dropped 3 bases and J dropped 10 bases, with 18 bases sitting between them. CDR3 size: 14 residues. CDR1 SGHAT and CDR2 FQNNGV come from the germline V gene.